The next 2 T cell receptor beta chains were all read from a single sample in a study of T-cell memory formation after mild COVID-19. TCRdb called the 5' RACE reads again in MiXCR, with one record for every CDR3 protein. This sample has about 90,000 distinct CDR3 sequences; roughly 15% occur once, and the top ten carry around two fifths. The specimen sequenced was PBMCs or a T cell subset sorted from them (not recorded which). The receptors here all came from a man aged 18 to 30 who had mild COVID-19 (a few samples of this study predate the infection). Cell type and time point are not known.

This sequence joins TRBV10-3 and TRBJ2-3; D gene unclear. The CDR3 has 17 amino acids. CDR1 and CDR2 from the germline V gene are ENHRY and SYGVKD. The germline V and J ends were trimmed by 0 bases and 2 bases, with 15 bases remaining between them. The CDR3: CAISESYQRTVTDTQYF. CDR3 DNA sequence: TGTGCCATCAGTGAGTCGTATCAGAGGACCGTCACAGATACGCAGTATTTT.

There are many counts of this clonotype. The chain recombines TRBV4-1 with TRBJ2-7; D not resolved. Germline V gives CDR1 MGHRA, CDR2 YSYEKL. The CDR3 is 15 residues long. Between the trimmed V and J ends, which lost 0 bases and 1 base, there was a span of 10 bases. CDR3 amino acids: CASSQERAGSYEQYV. CDR3 coding DNA: TGCGCCAGCAGCCAAGAAAGGGCAGGATCCTACGAGCAGTACGTC.